This T cell receptor beta chain was retrieved from a study of regulatory T cells in long-lasting Graves disease. A few counts support this clonotype. A much larger clone lies a single base off, so this may be a read error. Regarding time point: newly diagnosed GD, antithyroid drugs for less than 3 months. From PBMCs, RNA was extracted and then used to make the TCR library. With iRepertoire HTBI primers and Arm-PCR of CDR3 regions, TCR beta libraries were built. TCRdb re-called the multiplex PCR reads through MiXCR, storing one row per CDR3 protein. The sample has 200,000 to 250,000 distinct CDR3 sequences, less than 20% seen once. Trimming took 5 bases from V and 0 from J; bases not matched to a gene: 14. Germline V gene lookup returns CDR1 KGHDR and CDR2 SFDVKD. This CDR3 is 19 amino acids long. These same data were also listed under a study on T cells in Graves' hyperthyroidism and ophthalmopathy.

Sample: peripheral blood mononuclear cells (PBMCs), taken at new diagnosis, from a patient treated with antithyroid drugs. V and J are TRBV24-1 and TRBJ1-4, with 7 nucleotides matching TRBD1. The receptor comes from a woman in her thirties with Graves disease. CDR3 region: CATSGNPRRQGTTNEKLFF. The CDR3 coding sequence is TGTGCCACCAGTGGCAACCCTCGGAGACAGGGAACAACTAATGAAAAACTGTTTTTT.